A single sample is the source of the 16 T cell receptor beta chains below, sequenced in a study of cytomegalovirus exposure and HLA in healthy donors (dated by TCRdb to about 2017). The library relied on the immunoSEQ multiplex PCR assay. Held by TCRdb, this immuneACCESS table contains in-frame sequences only and omits some clones. Under half of the omission traces to an unresolved V gene where checked; the cause of the rest is unknown. Counted in this sample were around 86,000 clones; 93% of them appeared once. The ten largest clonotypes hold 0.95% to 1.3% of the sample. The sequenced material came from PBMCs. The receptors were gathered from a woman aged 25 to 39 in good health and CMV-seropositive.

The chain couples TRBV28 to TRBJ1-1, with 7 nucleotides matching TRBD1. After removal of 10 bases from V and 0 bases from J, the junction contained 23 bases not matched to a gene. This CDR3 comprises 19 residues. Germline CDR1 reads MDHEN; CDR2 reads SYDVKM. The CDR3 reads CATQPVPGGLGVVNTEAFF. In DNA form, the CDR3 reads TGTGCCACGCAACCAGTACCAGGGGGGCTCGGTGTAGTGAACACTGAAGCTTTCTTT.

The rearrangement uses TRBV10-3 and TRBJ2-3; 8 bases match TRBD1. The J segment lost 0 bases and the V segment lost 2 bases, leaving 10 bases of the junction unmatched. Germline V lookup: CDR1 ENHRY, CDR2 SYGVKD. The CDR3 covers 18 residues. CDR3: CAISEGDRTFSSTDTQYF. DNA for the CDR3: TGTGCCATCAGTGAGGGGGACAGGACCTTTAGTAGCACAGATACGCAGTATTTT.

In its sample, this clone was seen once. This chain joins TRBV7-6 and TRBJ1-3; D perhaps matches TRBD1 (6 bases). Trimming took off 4 bases at V and 7 bases at J, with 14 bases between the two ends. CDR3 length: 14 residues. CDR1 and CDR2 from the germline V gene are SGHVS and FNYEAQ. CDR3 residues: CASSSGQPRNTIYF. The CDR3 DNA reads TGTGCCAGCAGCTCCGGACAGCCGCGGAACACCATATATTTT.

The chain joins TRBV30 to TRBJ2-5; D is undetermined. Trimming removed 1 base at V and 0 bases at J, with 6 bases between. The CDR3 runs 13 residues. Per germline, CDR1 GTSNPN and CDR2 SVGIG (reference sequence). The CDR3 nucleotides are TGTGCCTGGAGTGACGACAACCAAGAGACCCAGTACTTC. Translated: CAWSDDNQETQYF.

The rearrangement joins TRBV5-4 to TRBJ2-1, with 10 bases aligning to TRBD2. V trimming: 7 bases; J trimming: 0 bases; junction bases outside the gene matches: 13. Looked up from germline, CDR1 is SGHNT and CDR2 is YYREEE (reference sequence). The CDR3 is made up of 18 amino acids. DNA of the CDR3: TGTGCCAGCTGGGGGTCTAGCGGGAGCCGGAGCTCCTACAATGAGCAGTTCTTC. Encoded protein: CASWGSSGSRSSYNEQFF.

The chain is built from TRBV30 and TRBJ2-7; 9 bases fit TRBD1. The V and J ends lost 3 bases and 3 bases, in that order; junction bases with no gene match: 6. The CDR3 contains 14 residues. Germline V lookup: CDR1 GTSNPN, CDR2 SVGIG (reference sequence). The CDR3 loop reads CAWRAMGQGYEQYF. The CDR3 coding sequence is TGTGCCTGGAGGGCGATGGGACAGGGCTACGAGCAGTACTTC.

The chain joins TRBV7-2 to TRBJ2-7; TRBD2 matches 8 bases. CDR3 size: 17 residues. Germline V CDR1 and CDR2: SGHTA, FQGNSA. Losses at the gene ends were 5 bases for V and 0 bases for J; bases not matched to a gene: 12. CDR3 nucleotide sequence: TGTGCCAGCAGCCCCCGAGGGTCGGGAGGGAGCTCCTACGAGCAGTACTTC. Residues: CASSPRGSGGSSYEQYF.

The genes are TRBV10-1 and TRBJ2-1; TRBD1 matches at 11 bases. V shed 7 bases and J 8 bases; nucleotides not matched to a gene: 7. The CDR3 spans 14 residues. Looked up from germline, CDR1 is WNHNN and CDR2 is SYGVQD (reference sequence). This chain's CDR3 is CASTGTGGLDEQFF. The CDR3 bases are TGCGCCAGCACCGGGACAGGGGGACTCGATGAGCAGTTCTTC.

The chain employs TRBV28 and TRBJ1-1; 8 bases are a match to TRBD1. The germline CDR1 and CDR2 sequences are MDHEN and SYDVKM. With V trimmed by 5 bases and J by 10 bases, 3 bases remained unmatched. There are 11 residues in the CDR3. The CDR3 nucleotides read TGTGCCAGCAGTCCGGGGACAGGAGCTTTCTTT. Amino acids: CASSPGTGAFF.

The chain couples TRBV7-9 to TRBJ2-5; no clear D. V was trimmed by 1 base and J by 1 base, leaving 7 bases between them. The germline gives CDR1 SEHNR, CDR2 FQNEAQ (reference sequence). The CDR3 spans 14 residues. In DNA, the CDR3 is TGTGCCAGCAGCTTAGGCGGTCCCCAAGAGACCCAGTACTTC. This translates into CASSLGGPQETQYF.

The rearrangement joins TRBV9 to TRBJ2-7; D unclear. V dropped 6 bases and J dropped 3 bases, with 19 bases sitting between them. CDR3 length: 15 amino acids. CDR1 and CDR2 from the germline V gene are SGDLS and YYNGEE. Written as DNA, the CDR3 is TGTGCCAGCATTAGGCACGGGTGTCCCCTCTACGAGCAGTACTTC. Its protein is CASIRHGCPLYEQYF.

V and J are TRBV27 and TRBJ2-1, with D tentatively TRBD1 (6 bases). Per germline, CDR1 MNHEY and CDR2 SMNVEV (reference sequence). The CDR3 is 15 residues long. V lost 1 base and J 5 bases, leaving 12 bases between the germline ends. CDR3 sequence (DNA): TGTGCCAGCAGTTTATTAGGGCAGGGGAACAATGAGCAGTTCTTC. Amino acids: CASSLLGQGNNEQFF.

The chain employs TRBV5-4 and TRBJ1-2; 7 bases agree with TRBD1. The CDR3 runs to 14 residues. Germline V gives CDR1 SGHNT, CDR2 YYREEE (reference sequence). The V segment lost 3 bases and the J segment 7 bases; nucleotides outside the gene matches: 9. The CDR3 protein is CASSSQGLDGGYTF. CDR3 sequence (DNA): TGTGCCAGCAGCTCACAGGGGCTTGACGGTGGCTACACCTTC.

The chain is built from TRBV10-3 and TRBJ2-1; TRBD2 matches 15 bases. Germline V CDR1 and CDR2: ENHRY, SYGVKD. With V trimmed by 0 bases and J by 8 bases, 5 bases remained unmatched. The CDR3 has 17 amino acids. CDR3 DNA sequence: TGTGCCATCAGTGAGTCGGGGACTAGCGGGAGGTGGGATGAGCAGTTCTTC. This codes for CAISESGTSGRWDEQFF.

The rearrangement uses TRBV28 and TRBJ1-2; D gene ambiguous. The CDR3 extends over 12 amino acids. V gave up 4 bases and J gave up 5 bases, with 8 bases separating them. The germline V gene has CDR1 MDHEN and CDR2 SYDVKM. This CDR3 is CASSSLLYGYTF. Here the CDR3 DNA reads TGTGCCAGCAGTTCCCTCCTATATGGCTACACCTTC.

V gene TRBV19 combines with J gene TRBJ2-7, with no clear D. Trimming pared 3 bases from V and 5 bases from J, leaving 11 bases between. Germline CDR1 LNHDA, CDR2 SQIVND (reference sequence). The CDR3 spans 13 residues. The CDR3 loop is CASSIRGWDEQYF. CDR3 DNA: TGTGCCAGTAGTATCCGAGGCTGGGACGAGCAGTACTTC.